This TCR beta chain was retrieved from a study of cytomegalovirus exposure and HLA in healthy donors. Study-wide context: The use of the same platform for the approximately 130 validation repertoires and the 666 first-cohort repertoires was reported by a later analysis.

The validation cohort, a group of 90 to 150 subjects, included the donors and was separate from the approximately 680-subject first cohort. As concerns this clone: Antigen specificity is unknown.

Study-level results: The investigators catalogued some 160 TCR beta chains as cytomegalovirus-associated. First-cohort TCR clusters were later found to tend to co-occur in the roughly 130 validation repertoires.

This CDR3 is built from 13 residues. Germline CDR1 and CDR2: GTSNPN and SVGIG (reference sequence). The trim removed 3 bases at V and 6 bases at J, leaving 6 bases unmatched. Libraries were prepared by immunoSEQ multiplex PCR; TCRdb keeps only in-frame clonotypes and omits some of them. Found here are tens of thousands of clones, approximately 95% of them singletons; the top ten hold around 7%. What was sequenced was PBMCs. This chain uses TRBV30 with TRBJ2-7, with TRBD1 matching over 9 bases. This clonotype was sampled from a woman under 30 in good health and CMV-seropositive. As DNA, the CDR3 is TGTGCCTGGAGCCCGGGACAGGGTTTCGAGCAGTACTTC. It yields the protein CAWSPGQGFEQYF. The full variable domain, completed using reference TRBV30 and TRBJ2-7, is SQTIHQWPATLVQPVGSPLSLECTVEGTSNPNLYWYRQAAGRGLQLLFYSVGIGQISSEVPQNLSASRPQDRQFILSSKKLLLSDSGFYLCAWSPGQGFEQYFGPGTRLTVT.